Listed below are T cell receptor beta chains from one sample, sequenced in a study of technical replicates of blood from a few donors. Profiled with immunoSEQ multiplex PCR; TCRdb holds only in-frame clones, not every one. The sample gives about 97,000 clones, 95% to 96% of which show up once; approximately 0.2% is in the top ten. Sequencing was carried out using T cells isolated from PBMCs. The source is a human donor in good health. CDR3s include the opening cysteine and the closing phenylalanine or tryptophan. The order of the fields is D gene, V gene, clone size, J gene, CDR3 DNA, CDR3 protein. A D gene is named only where the DNA matches it firmly. A row's size may be missing; if present it is once, few, many or a size class.

d_call: NA; v_call: TRBV5-1; clone_size: NA; j_call: TRBJ2-7; cdr3_nt: TGCGCCAGCAGCTTGGAGGGGGGGATCTACGAGCAGTACTTC; cdr3_aa: CASSLEGGIYEQYF
d_call: TRBD1; v_call: TRBV5-1; clone_size: once; j_call: TRBJ2-3; cdr3_nt: TGCGCCAGCAGCTCGGGACAGGGGACAGATACGCAGTATTTT; cdr3_aa: CASSSGQGTDTQYF
d_call: NA; v_call: TRBV5-4; clone_size: NA; j_call: TRBJ1-4; cdr3_nt: TGTGCCAGCAGCTTGGCCGGAGCTGAAAAACTGTTTTTT; cdr3_aa: CASSLAGAEKLFF
d_call: TRBD1; v_call: TRBV14; clone_size: few; j_call: TRBJ1-1; cdr3_nt: TGTGCCAGCAGCAGAACAGGGGGCGACACTGAAGCTTTCTTT; cdr3_aa: CASSRTGGDTEAFF
d_call: TRBD1; v_call: TRBV4-1; clone_size: NA; j_call: TRBJ1-2; cdr3_nt: TGCGCCAGCAGCCAAGACAGACAGGGAAACTTGTCCTATGGCTACACCTTC; cdr3_aa: CASSQDRQGNLSYGYTF
d_call: NA; v_call: TRBV6-5; clone_size: NA; j_call: TRBJ1-4; cdr3_nt: TGTGCCAGCAGCGGACAGTGGGCTAATGAAAAACTGTTTTTT; cdr3_aa: CASSGQWANEKLFF
d_call: NA; v_call: TRBV6-1; clone_size: NA; j_call: TRBJ2-7; cdr3_nt: TGTGCCAGCAGTGAAGGCGGACTCGCCCTAGCCTACGAGCAGTACTTC; cdr3_aa: CASSEGGLALAYEQYF
d_call: TRBD1; v_call: TRBV5-1; clone_size: NA; j_call: TRBJ1-1; cdr3_nt: TGCGCCAGCAGCTCGGACAGGCCGAACACTGAAGCTTTCTTT; cdr3_aa: CASSSDRPNTEAFF
d_call: TRBD2; v_call: TRBV13; clone_size: NA; j_call: TRBJ2-3; cdr3_nt: TGTGCCAGCAGCTTATCTCGGCTAGCGGGCACAGATACGCAGTATTTT; cdr3_aa: CASSLSRLAGTDTQYF
d_call: NA; v_call: TRBV30; clone_size: NA; j_call: TRBJ1-5; cdr3_nt: TGTGCCTGGAGTGCAAAGACGGGGTACATCAATCAGCCCCAGCATTTT; cdr3_aa: CAWSAKTGYINQPQHF
d_call: NA; v_call: TRBV27; clone_size: NA; j_call: TRBJ2-7; cdr3_nt: TGTGCCAGCAGTTGGGTACTAGGGGCGGGGTACGAGCAGTACTTC; cdr3_aa: CASSWVLGAGYEQYF
d_call: TRBD2; v_call: TRBV5-1; clone_size: NA; j_call: TRBJ2-7; cdr3_nt: TGCGCCAGCAGCTTGGGGGCTAGCGGGATGAGAACGACCTACGAGCAGTACTTC; cdr3_aa: CASSLGASGMRTTYEQYF
d_call: TRBD2; v_call: TRBV11-1; clone_size: NA; j_call: TRBJ2-1; cdr3_nt: TGTGCCAGCAGCTTACTTCTAGCGGGAGGGGAGAATGAGCAGTTCTTC; cdr3_aa: CASSLLLAGGENEQFF